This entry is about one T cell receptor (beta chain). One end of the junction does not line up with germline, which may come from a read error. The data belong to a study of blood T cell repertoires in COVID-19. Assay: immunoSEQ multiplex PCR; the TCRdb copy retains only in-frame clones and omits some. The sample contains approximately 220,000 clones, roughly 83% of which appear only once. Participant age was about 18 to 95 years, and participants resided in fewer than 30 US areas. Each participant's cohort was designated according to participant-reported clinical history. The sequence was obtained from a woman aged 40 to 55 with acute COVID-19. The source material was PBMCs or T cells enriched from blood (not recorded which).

The CDR3 DNA follows: TGTGCCAGCAGCCGTCCCGGGACACCCGAGGGCTTC. Encoded protein: CASSRPGTPEGF. The chain links TRBV7-9 to TRBJ1-2; possible D gene TRBD1, 6 bases. The CDR3 is made up of 12 amino acids. Germline CDR1 is SEHNR and CDR2 is FQNEAQ (reference sequence). The entire variable domain, with the rest obtained from reference TRBV7-9 and TRBJ1-2, is as follows: DTGVSQNPRHKITKRGQNVTFRCDPISEHNRLYWYRQTLGQGPEFLTYFQNEAQLEKSRLLSDRFSAERPKGSFSTLEIQRTEQGDSAMYLCASSRPGTPEGFGSGTRLTVV.